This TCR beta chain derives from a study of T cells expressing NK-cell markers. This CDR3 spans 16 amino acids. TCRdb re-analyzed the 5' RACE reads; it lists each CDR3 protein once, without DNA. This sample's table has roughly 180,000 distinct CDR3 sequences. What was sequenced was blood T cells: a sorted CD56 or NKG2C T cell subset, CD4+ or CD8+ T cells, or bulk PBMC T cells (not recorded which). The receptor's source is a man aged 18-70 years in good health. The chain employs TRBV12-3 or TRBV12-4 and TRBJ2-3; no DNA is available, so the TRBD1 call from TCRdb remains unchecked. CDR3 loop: CASKPPYRTGVDTQYF.